The subject of this entry is one T cell receptor (beta chain). The specificity of this receptor is unknown. No quality values exist for individual bases; no much larger clone is one base distant. This entry comes from a study of a mutant IDH1 vaccine in newly diagnosed glioma (dated by TCRdb to the early 2020s). Turning to the overall study: Patients were given eight vaccinations, in weeks 1, 3, 5, 7, 11, 15, 19 and 23, which matched visits V03 through V10. For exploratory analyses, approximately 25 treated patients had longitudinal TCRB deep sequencing done wherever samples were available. Of the approximately 33 treated patients, roughly 60% were male and approximately 40% were female, and a mean age of approximately 40 years was recorded. Vaccination started 4-6 weeks after radiotherapy alone, or was given together with temozolomide cycles in the groups whose treatment included chemotherapy. Peripheral blood samples were drawn at six visits, namely V03 (baseline), V05, V07, V10, V12 and V13. Prior to enrollment, patients had been given standard therapy consisting of radiotherapy alone, temozolomide alone, or radiochemotherapy with temozolomide, with the combination given to most patients. What the authors observed across the whole study: According to the authors, sample limitations meant that analyses of patient blood samples could not be reproduced. Immune responses induced by the vaccine were seen in over 80% of patients across multiple MHC alleles. Pseudoprogression seemed to be unrelated to changes in the top peripheral T cell clonotypes found by TCRB sequencing. Availability determined which PBMC samples were chosen for TCRB deep sequencing.

V loses 4 bases of germline sequence and J loses 0 bases, and the interval between the two ends is 9 bases. The cysteine opens and the phenylalanine closes a CDR3 of 14 amino acids. Just the 42-base CDR3 DNA is kept, in frame starting at base 1. CDR1 and CDR2 are drawn from the germline V gene: SQVTM, ANQGSEA. The label giving this sample's time point can be read as: week 23, last vaccination. Each vaccine dose, consisting of 300 ug of a 20-mer mutant IDH1 peptide in Montanide, was administered subcutaneously with topical imiquimod. All donors had newly diagnosed IDH1-mutant astrocytomas of WHO grade 3 or 4 that showed loss of nuclear ATRX. The samples were drawn from NOA16, a multicentre, single-arm, open-label phase I trial in Germany that tested a mutant IDH1 peptide vaccine in humans for the first time. Genomic DNA for TCRB sequencing was extracted from EDTA blood using the DNeasy Blood and Tissue Kit.

Library preparation used the immunoSEQ multiplex PCR assay. Rearranged TCR beta chain sequences were amplified with the hsTCRB Kit following the manufacturer's protocol. TCRB libraries were sequenced on an Illumina MiSeq. For the original study's pipeline: Demultiplexing, trimming and gene mapping were performed with the kit vendor's proprietary platform. TCRdb retrieved this table from immuneACCESS and kept in-frame rearrangements only. Not all clones are present; in checked studies, unresolved V genes account for under half, and no reason is known for the remainder. Clonal size and the V and J genes are those of that table, whereas D and trimming came from the DNA. The sample table shows about 77,000 clones, and around 83% are seen once. Around 0.77% of the sample goes to the ten largest clones.

The rearrangement joined TRBV29-1 to TRBJ2-2, and perhaps TRBD1 as D gene, on 5 matching bases. Material: PBMCs, obtained from a glioma patient whose treatment included an IDH1 peptide vaccine. The source is a woman aged 50 to 60 with glioma. The CDR3 region has the sequence CSVVPQANTGELFF. In nucleotide form, the sequence is TGCAGCGTTGTCCCACAGGCGAACACCGGGGAGCTGTTTTTT.